These 2 T cell receptor beta chains share one sample of origin, sequenced in a study of Graves' ophthalmopathy and Graves' hyperthyroidism. The study amplified TCR beta CDR3 regions using RNA transcripts. RT-PCR in the first round used HTBI primers; a second-round multiplex PCR followed. TCRdb fed the multiplex PCR reads into MiXCR, producing one record per CDR3 protein. Seen here are about 620,000 distinct CDR3 sequences, about 20% observed once, and the top ten hold around 6.5%. Sequenced material: peripheral blood. These receptors were taken from a woman aged 18-35 years with stable Graves' hyperthyroidism. Some clones in this sample may be carry-over from other donors' samples.

This clonotype has a count of ten or more. This chain joins TRBV6-1 and TRBJ1-3; D uncertain. CDR3 length equals 12 residues. V lost 7 bases, J lost 4 bases, and 8 bases lay in between. CDR1 and CDR2 (germline): MNHNS, SASEGT. The CDR3 sequence is CASMNVGNTIYF. In DNA form, the CDR3 reads TGTGCCAGCATGAATGTGGGAAACACCATATATTTT.

This clonotype came up many times. The chain uses TRBV7-2 and TRBJ1-6, with 8 bases aligning to TRBD1. The CDR3 has 17 residues. V lost 5 bases to trimming and J lost 0 bases; unmatched junction nucleotides: 6. The germline gives CDR1 SGHTA, CDR2 FQGNSA. CDR3 sequence reads: CASSAGGPSSYNSPLHF. The DNA of the CDR3 is TGTGCCAGCAGCGCAGGGGGCCCGAGCTCCTATAATTCACCCCTCCACTTT.